Given below is one T cell receptor (beta chain) in context. The target antigen is unknown. Trimming cost V 4 bases and J 6 bases, with 11 bases left between them. Germline-derived CDR1 and CDR2 are LGHNA and YNFKEQ. The CDR3 loop spans 13 amino acids. Healthy individuals who donated bone marrow served as the donors. These data come from a study of cytomegalovirus exposure and HLA in healthy donors. Overall study context: In an early release, HLA-typed donors contributed some 82 million unique TCR sequences.

PCR primers comprised 60 Vbeta and 13 Jbeta primers. Only in-frame clones appear in the TCRdb table, and some are missing; sequencing was by immunoSEQ multiplex PCR. Of around 170,000 clones detected, around 86% appear once; the ten largest clones hold 0.8%. The study, taken as a whole, reports: As a later analysis showed, several of the most significant clusters appeared to be linked to common viral pathogens. A previous analysis found most TCR beta V segments productive roughly 90% or roughly 30% of the time.

The clonotype originates from a young woman in good health and CMV-seronegative. Sequencing was done on a sample of PBMCs. The rearrangement joins TRBV4-2 to TRBJ2-3; D call uncertain. CDR3 amino acids: CASSRSEKDTQYF. As DNA, the CDR3 is TGTGCCAGCAGCCGCTCCGAGAAGGATACGCAGTATTTT.